This entry lists 15 T cell receptor beta chains sequenced from one sample in a study of high-grade serous ovarian cancer treatment subgroups. The tumor samples were collected prior to definitive surgery or chemotherapy. Repertoires were generated with immunoSEQ multiplex PCR, while TCRdb's copy carries only in-frame clones and drops some. This table has about a thousand clones, approximately 73% appearing once. The sequenced sample was tumor tissue. The source is a human donor with high-grade serous ovarian cancer.

CDR3 coding DNA: TGTGCCAGCAGCCAAACGGGACAGGGGGGATACGAGCAGTACTTC. It codes for CASSQTGQGGYEQYF. The rearrangement uses TRBV5-4 and TRBJ2-7, with 11 bases lining up with TRBD1. There are 15 residues in the CDR3. Unmatched junction bases numbered 7, after V lost 4 bases and J lost 4 bases. Germline assignment: CDR1 SGHNT and CDR2 YYREEE (reference sequence).

The genes are TRBV5-6 and TRBJ2-5, with TRBD1 matching 7 bases. The assigned J gene may be wrong: the sequence end matches TRBJ2-7 better. Germline-derived CDR1 and CDR2 are SGHDT and YYEEEE. The CDR3 is 14 residues long. This chain's CDR3 is CASSRGQASYEQYF. Here the CDR3 DNA reads TGTGCCAGCAGCCGAGGACAGGCCTCCTACGAGCAGTACTTC.

The rearrangement joins TRBV10-3 to TRBJ1-3; D might be TRBD1 (6 bases). This CDR3 region has 13 residues. Germline lookup yields CDR1 ENHRY and CDR2 SYGVKD. The V end lost 4 bases, the J end lost 4 bases, and 8 bases lay between the germline ends. The CDR3 reads CAISGGQGNTIYF. The CDR3 coding sequence is TGTGCCATCAGTGGCGGACAGGGAAACACCATATATTTT.

This chain uses TRBV7-2 with TRBJ1-3; D gene uncertain. The CDR3 length is 17 residues. Trimming took off 2 bases at V and 1 base at J, with 15 bases between the two ends. Germline V gene lookup returns CDR1 SGHTA and CDR2 FQGNSA. CDR3 bases: TGTGCCAGCAGCTTATACTCAGGTGTAGGGTCTGGAAACACCATATATTTT. As protein: CASSLYSGVGSGNTIYF. Full variable domain (missing parts from reference TRBV7-2 and TRBJ1-3): GAGVSQSPSNKVTEKGKDVELRCDPISGHTALYWYRQSLGQGLEFLIYFQGNSAPDKSGLPSDRFSAERTGGSVSTLTIQRTQQEDSAVYLCASSLYSGVGSGNTIYFGEGSWLTVV.

The chain links TRBV9 to TRBJ2-7, with 7 bases matching TRBD2. The V and J ends lost 4 bases and 2 bases, in that order; junction bases with no gene match: 12. The CDR3 is 16 residues long. CDR1 is SGDLS and CDR2 is YYNGEE in the germline V gene. The CDR3 loop reads CASSPQWGGGPYEQYF. CDR3 coding DNA: TGTGCCAGCAGCCCCCAGTGGGGGGGGGGTCCCTACGAGCAGTACTTC. Looking up the rest from reference TRBV9 and TRBJ2-7 gives the full variable domain: DSGVTQTPKHLITATGQRVTLRCSPRSGDLSVYWYQQSLDQGLQFLIQYYNGEERAKGNILERFSAQQFPDLHSELNLSSLELGDSALYFCASSPQWGGGPYEQYFGPGTRLTVT.

The chain combines TRBV19 with TRBJ1-1; 11 bases are a match to TRBD1. CDR3 length: 16 amino acids. V lost 3 bases and J lost 7; bases outside the gene matches: 10. The V gene's germline CDR1 is LNHDA and CDR2 SQIVND (reference sequence). CDR3 sequence reads: CASSIRFGTGGGEAFF. For the CDR3, the DNA is TGTGCCAGTAGTATTCGGTTTGGGACAGGGGGAGGTGAAGCTTTCTTT. The full variable domain, in which reference TRBV19 and TRBJ1-1 provide the parts outside the CDR3, is DGGITQSPKYLFRKEGQNVTLSCEQNLNHDAMYWYRQDPGQGLRLIYYSQIVNDFQKGDIAEGYSVSREKKESFPLTVTSAQKNPTAFYLCASSIRFGTGGGEAFFGQGTRLTVV.

The rearrangement links TRBV29-1 to TRBJ2-7; D may match TRBD1 or TRBD2 (6 bases each). Trimming took 4 bases from V and 4 from J, leaving 32 bases between them. The CDR3 has 19 residues. CDR1 is SQVTM and CDR2 is ANQGSEA in the germline V gene. The CDR3 is CSVGGRTRDTTDSVYEQYF. CDR3 DNA sequence: TGCAGCGTTGGGGGGAGGACCCGGGACACAACAGATTCCGTTTACGAGCAGTACTTC.

This chain links TRBV4-2 with TRBJ2-1; 10 bases are shared with TRBD2. Germline trimming cut 0 bases from V and 9 bases from J; bases unmatched to any gene: 11. This CDR3 comprises 17 residues. Germline V gene lookup returns CDR1 LGHNA and CDR2 YNFKEQ. The chain's CDR3 is CASSQDPPAGGRSEQFF. CDR3 in DNA: TGTGCCAGCAGCCAAGATCCTCCAGCGGGGGGGCGAAGTGAGCAGTTCTTC.

This clone showed up just a few times. The J gene is TRBJ2-5, the V gene TRBV9; D ambiguous. Gene TRBJ2-7 matches the end of the DNA better, so the J call may be wrong. This CDR3 is built from 14 residues. The germline gives CDR1 SGDLS, CDR2 YYNGEE. The CDR3 bases are TGTGCCAGCAGCGAAGACGGCCTCACCTACGAGCAGTACTTC. Protein: CASSEDGLTYEQYF.

This chain connects TRBV29-1 to TRBJ2-2; D is ambiguous. The V and J ends lost 4 bases and 4 bases respectively, with 10 bases between them. Germline CDR1 is SQVTM and CDR2 is ANQGSEA. The CDR3 contains 13 residues. The CDR3 sequence is CSVGNGVTGELFF. CDR3 DNA: TGCAGCGTTGGTAACGGAGTCACCGGGGAGCTGTTTTTT.

This clone was counted between two and nine times. The gene calls are TRBV7-6 and TRBJ2-1; 9 bases align to TRBD1. This CDR3 contains 18 residues. The V and J ends lost 11 bases and 6 bases, in that order; junction bases with no gene match: 23. Germline V lookup: CDR1 SGHVS, CDR2 FNYEAQ. The CDR3 DNA reads TGTGCCGACATAACGAGGGTAGGGACAGGGAAATTGGGCAATGAGCAGTTCTTC. It is translated as CADITRVGTGKLGNEQFF.

Here the CDR3 reads CASSLLQGAPQETQYF. The DNA of the CDR3 is TGTGCCAGCAGCTTGCTACAGGGGGCGCCCCAAGAGACCCAGTACTTC. The gene calls are TRBV5-5 and TRBJ2-5, with 9 positions matching TRBD1. The CDR3 covers 16 residues. Germline CDR1 reads SGHKS; CDR2 reads YYEKEE (reference sequence). J gave up 1 base and V 1 base, and 5 bases lay outside the gene matches. The variable domain in full, with the rest retrieved from reference TRBV5-5 and TRBJ2-5, is DAGVTQSPTHLIKTRGQQVTLRCSPISGHKSVSWYQQVLGQGPQFIFQYYEKEERGRGNFPDRFSARQFPNYSSELNVNALLLGDSALYLCASSLLQGAPQETQYFGPGTRLLVL.

The rearrangement uses TRBV5-1 and TRBJ2-7; D perhaps matches TRBD1 (6 bases). Germline V gene sequence: CDR1 SGHRS, CDR2 YFSETQ. V was pared by 0 bases and J by 2 bases, with 15 bases between. This CDR3 spans 16 amino acids. The CDR3 DNA reads TGCGCCAGCAGCTTGGGGGGCCGGGCAGGGGCCTACGAGCAGTACTTC. This sequence encodes CASSLGGRAGAYEQYF.

This chain uses TRBV5-6 with TRBJ2-1; TRBD2 might be the D (6 bases). Trimming left V 5 bases short and J 4 bases short, with 22 bases between. The CDR3 length is 17 residues. The germline V gene has CDR1 SGHDT and CDR2 YYEEEE. In DNA, the CDR3 is TGTGCCAGCAGTTTAGAGTTGTCGGGGGAAACTTACAATGAGCAGTTCTTC. This codes for CASSLELSGETYNEQFF.

This clone was picked up a small number of times. This chain connects TRBV6-1 to TRBJ1-6; no clear D gene. This CDR3 region has 15 residues. Trimming removed 10 bases from V and 7 bases from J, with 20 bases in between. Germline V gene sequence: CDR1 MNHNS, CDR2 SASEGT. This CDR3 is CATPGYKGGNSPLHF. The CDR3 nucleotides read TGTGCCACCCCGGGATACAAGGGAGGGAATTCACCCCTCCACTTT.